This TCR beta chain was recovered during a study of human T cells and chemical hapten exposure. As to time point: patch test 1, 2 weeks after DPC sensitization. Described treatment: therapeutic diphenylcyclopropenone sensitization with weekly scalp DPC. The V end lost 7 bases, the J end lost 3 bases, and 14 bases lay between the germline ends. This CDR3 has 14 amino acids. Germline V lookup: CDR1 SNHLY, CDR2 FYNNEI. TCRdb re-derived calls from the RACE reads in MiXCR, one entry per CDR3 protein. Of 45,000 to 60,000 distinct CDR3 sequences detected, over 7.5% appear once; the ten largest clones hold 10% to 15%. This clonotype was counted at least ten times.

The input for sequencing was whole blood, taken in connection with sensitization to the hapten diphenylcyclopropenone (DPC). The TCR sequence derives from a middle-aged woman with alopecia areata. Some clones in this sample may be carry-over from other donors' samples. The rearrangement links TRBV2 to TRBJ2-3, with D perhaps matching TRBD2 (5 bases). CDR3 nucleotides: TGTGCCAGCAACATAGCGCGAGGGACAGATACGCAGTATTTT. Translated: CASNIARGTDTQYF.